One and the same sample provided the 10 T cell receptor beta chains below, sequenced in a study of control samples from healthy donors and cancer patients. Method: immunoSEQ multiplex PCR; TCRdb's copy keeps in-frame clones and lacks some. The sample consists of 160,000 or so clones, about 94% of them appearing once. The sample comprised blood. These TCRs come from a woman between 40 and 55 years old in good health.

The chain carries TRBV6-5 and TRBJ1-1; 7 bases agree with TRBD1. Germline CDR1 MNHEY, CDR2 SVGAGI. The J segment lost 6 bases and the V segment lost 4 bases, leaving 8 bases of the junction unmatched. The CDR3 is 14 residues long. CDR3 in DNA: TGTGCCAGCAGTTTTGACAGGGCGTACGCTGAAGCTTTCTTT. This sequence encodes CASSFDRAYAEAFF.

V usage is TRBV2 and J usage is TRBJ1-1; the match to TRBD1 covers 8 bases. The trim removed 5 bases at V and 5 bases at J, leaving 4 bases unmatched. This CDR3 is built from 13 residues. Looked up from germline, CDR1 is SNHLY and CDR2 is FYNNEI. CDR3 in amino acids: CASSWTGPTEAFF. Here the CDR3 DNA reads TGTGCCAGCAGTTGGACAGGGCCAACTGAAGCTTTCTTT.

The table lists this clone with a count of one. This rearrangement joins TRBV7-9 to TRBJ1-2; perhaps TRBD1 as D (6 bases). The CDR3 runs to 14 residues. V was trimmed by 5 bases and J by 7 bases, leaving 17 bases between them. Germline V gives CDR1 SEHNR, CDR2 FQNEAQ (reference sequence). CDR3 in DNA: TGTGCCAGCAGCGCCGCCAGGGAAGGGGGTGGCTACACCTTC. Its translation is CASSAAREGGGYTF.

The rearrangement joins TRBV6-5 to TRBJ1-1; D call uncertain. V lost 0 bases and J lost 2, with 10 bases in between. CDR1 and CDR2 from the germline V gene are MNHEY and SVGAGI. The length of the CDR3 is 15 residues. Here the CDR3 reads CASSYSTRHNTEAFF. The CDR3 DNA is TGTGCCAGCAGTTACTCGACTAGGCATAACACTGAAGCTTTCTTT.

The J gene is TRBJ1-6, the V gene TRBV6-2 or TRBV6-3; D not certain. The germline V and J ends were trimmed by 3 bases and 7 bases, with 13 bases remaining between them. The CDR3 sequence is 15 residues long. The germline CDR1 and CDR2 sequences are MNHEY and SVGEGT. Here the CDR3 DNA reads TGTGCCAGCAGTTATAGGTTCCCGGGAAATTCACCCCTCCACTTT. Amino acids: CASSYRFPGNSPLHF.

CDR3 residues: CASSQQQTNEKLFF. Here the CDR3 DNA reads TGTGCCAGTAGCCAACAGCAAACTAATGAAAAACTGTTTTTT. This chain uses TRBV19 with TRBJ1-4, with no clear D. This CDR3 has 14 amino acids. The germline V gene encodes CDR1 LNHDA and CDR2 SQIVND (reference sequence). V was clipped by 6 bases and J by 1 base, with 9 bases between them.

The rearrangement links TRBV7-8 to TRBJ2-7; TRBD1 matches at 7 bases. Germline assignment: CDR1 SGHVS and CDR2 FQNEAQ. The CDR3 spans 16 residues. Trimming cost V 1 base and J 4 bases; bases outside gene matches: 10. In nucleotides, the CDR3 is TGTGCCAGCAGCTTAGGCCAAGGGGGCTACAGGTACGAGCAGTACTTC. Its translation is CASSLGQGGYRYEQYF.

V gene TRBV11-2 combines with J gene TRBJ2-1; 12 nucleotides align to TRBD2. This CDR3 has 15 amino acids. CDR1 and CDR2 (germline): SGHAT, FQNNGV. Germline trimming cut 6 bases from V and 7 bases from J; bases unmatched to any gene: 7. In nucleotides, the CDR3 is TGTGCCAGCAGTCTTCTAGCGGGAGGGCTAAATGAGCAGTTCTTC. Protein: CASSLLAGGLNEQFF.

As DNA, the CDR3 is TGTGCCAGCAGTGACCAGCCGGGGAACAATCAGCCCCAGCATTTT. It encodes CASSDQPGNNQPQHF. This chain links TRBV6-4 with TRBJ1-5; D remains unclear. The CDR3 spans 15 residues. CDR1 and CDR2 from the germline V gene are MRHNA and SNTAGT. Trimming left V 2 bases short and J 3 bases short, with 11 bases between.

The chain carries TRBV9 and TRBJ1-2, with D uncertain. This CDR3 comprises 15 residues. Trimming removed 0 bases from V and 3 bases from J, with 12 bases in between. CDR1 is SGDLS and CDR2 is YYNGEE in the germline V gene. Here the CDR3 reads CASSVAQASDYGYTF. As DNA, the CDR3 is TGTGCCAGCAGCGTAGCCCAGGCCAGCGACTATGGCTACACCTTC.